This T cell receptor (beta chain) was identified in a study of CD8+CD57+ T cells in acquired aplastic anemia. Looking at the study overall: DNA per sorted CD4+ or CD8+ sample ranged roughly 0.19 to 30 ug, averaging about 3.4 ug. As sequenced from healthy donors, CD4+ cells averaged about 11 million reads.

Study results and caveats: Under 35 was the count of CD8+ CDR3 sequences that patients shared with controls. Controls did not differ significantly from patients in CD8+ Simpson's diversity.

TCR beta VDJ and CDR3 were profiled, and genomic DNA was the template. One entry per CDR3 protein results from TCRdb running MiXCR on the reads. The data hold about 220,000 distinct CDR3 sequences, with almost 35% observed a single time. This clonotype showed up just once. As yet, its antigen is unknown. The CDR3 loop spans 14 amino acids. Looked up from germline, CDR1 is SNHLY and CDR2 is FYNNEI. V lost 4 bases and J lost 1, with 10 bases in between. Material for sequencing was sorted CD4+, CD8+, or CD8+CD57+ T cells (not recorded which) from PBMCs. The chain has TRBV2 and TRBJ1-1, with D perhaps TRBD1 (5 bases). The receptor was isolated from a human donor in good health, serving as a control. CDR3 nucleotide sequence: TGTGCCAGCAGTGTGGACATGAGGAACACTGAAGCTTTCTTT. Translation: CASSVDMRNTEAFF. The complete variable domain, with remaining parts taken from reference TRBV2 and TRBJ1-1, reads EPEVTQTPSHQVTQMGQEVILRCVPISNHLYFYWYRQILGQKVEFLVSFYNNEISEKSEIFDDQFSVERPDGSNFTLKIRSTKLEDSAMYFCASSVDMRNTEAFFGQGTRLTVV.